The 25 T cell receptor beta chains listed next were all sequenced from one sample in a study of T cells after yellow fever vaccination. Via MiXCR, TCRdb re-called the 5' RACE reads, giving one row per CDR3 protein. The repertoire consists of around 360,000 distinct CDR3 sequences, with 11% occurring once and the leading ten covering roughly a sixth. Sequencing was performed on PBMCs, taken on the day of the first yellow fever vaccination. The receptors derive from a man younger than 35 who received the YFV17D yellow fever vaccine.

The rearrangement uses TRBV4-1 and TRBJ2-7; either TRBD1 or TRBD2 may fit D (5 bases each). The germline CDR1 and CDR2 sequences are MGHRA and YSYEKL. Between the trimmed V and J ends, which lost 5 bases and 3 bases, there was a span of 20 bases. This CDR3 comprises 16 residues. The CDR3 sequence: CASSWGRTSAGYEQYF. The CDR3 region has the DNA TGCGCCAGCAGCTGGGGCCGAACCTCTGCGGGCTACGAGCAGTACTTC.

This rearrangement joins TRBV5-6 to TRBJ2-7, with D tentatively TRBD1 (5 bases). V was trimmed by 1 base and J by 2 bases, leaving 10 bases between them. The CDR3 is 14 amino acids. Germline-derived CDR1 and CDR2 are SGHDT and YYEEEE. CDR3 coding DNA: TGTGCCAGCAGCTTGTACAAAGGGGCCTACGAGCAGTACTTC. Protein sequence: CASSLYKGAYEQYF.

The chain recombines TRBV10-1 with TRBJ2-3, with D possibly being TRBD1 (9 bases). The CDR3 covers 16 residues. Germline values: CDR1 WNHNN, CDR2 SYGVQD (reference sequence). V lost 5 bases and J lost 4, with 19 bases in between. The CDR3 protein is CASSPREGQGPDTQYF. CDR3 nucleotides: TGCGCCAGCAGTCCCCGGGAGGGACAGGGTCCAGATACGCAGTATTTT.

This clonotype has a handful of counts. The J gene is TRBJ2-7, the V gene TRBV5-5; possible D gene TRBD1, 6 bases. This CDR3 region has 15 residues. Germline V gives CDR1 SGHKS, CDR2 YYEKEE (reference sequence). V lost 1 base and J 2 bases, leaving 13 bases between the germline ends. The DNA for the CDR3 is TGTGCCAGCAGCTTGTTTCCAGGGGACGCCTACGAGCAGTACGTC. It codes for CASSLFPGDAYEQYV.

This clonotype was counted ten times or more. The chain recombines TRBV7-7 with TRBJ2-2, with D perhaps TRBD1 or TRBD2 (6 bases each). Germline V gene lookup returns CDR1 SSHAT and CDR2 FNYEAQ (reference sequence). The CDR3 covers 13 residues. CDR3 DNA: TGTGCTAGCGCCCCGGGGGCCACCGGGGAGCTGTTTTTT. Protein sequence: CASAPGATGELFF.

The chain recombines TRBV24-1 with TRBJ2-5; D perhaps matches TRBD1 (6 bases). Germline CDR1 reads KGHDR; CDR2 reads SFDVKD. The CDR3 is 13 residues long. V lost 6 bases and J lost 5, with 12 bases in between. The CDR3 loop is CATSTGPEETQYF. Written as DNA, the CDR3 is TGTGCCACCAGTACAGGGCCGGAGGAGACCCAGTACTTC.

V usage is TRBV4-3 and J usage is TRBJ2-7; D not resolved. V lost 0 bases to trimming and J lost 2 bases, with 8 bases between them. The CDR3 extends over 14 amino acids. Germline V gene lookup returns CDR1 LGHNA and CDR2 YSLEER. In DNA form, the CDR3 reads TGCGCCAGCAGCCAAGATCCCTTTACCTACGAGCAGTACTTC. Translation: CASSQDPFTYEQYF.

This clonotype was counted a few times. V gene TRBV7-8 combines with J gene TRBJ1-1; D is ambiguous. The CDR3 has 15 residues. The germline V and J ends were trimmed by 5 bases and 4 bases, with 17 bases remaining between them. Germline V CDR1 and CDR2: SGHVS, FQNEAQ. CDR3 region: CASSPKRLAVTEAFF. The CDR3 DNA is TGTGCCAGCAGCCCAAAACGCCTGGCGGTCACTGAAGCTTTCTTT.

The chain's CDR3 is CASSSYRAPQHF. For the CDR3, the DNA is TGTGCCAGCAGTTCCTACAGGGCCCCCCAGCATTTT. This chain connects TRBV6-2 or TRBV6-3 to TRBJ1-5, with D maybe TRBD1 (6 bases). The germline V gene encodes CDR1 MNHEY and CDR2 SVGEGT. CDR3 length: 12 amino acids. The V and J ends lost 4 bases and 10 bases respectively, with 11 bases between them.

This clonotype occurred a few times. This sequence joins TRBV19 and TRBJ1-2; 7 bases match TRBD1. V shed 9 bases and J 3 bases; nucleotides not matched to a gene: 7. Germline CDR1 reads LNHDA; CDR2 reads SQIVND (reference sequence). The CDR3 length is 13 residues. This chain's CDR3 is CASRTGHDYGYTF. In DNA form, the CDR3 reads TGTGCCAGCAGGACAGGACACGACTATGGCTACACCTTC.

The chain uses TRBV20-1 and TRBJ1-2; D is uncertain. The CDR3 extends over 13 amino acids. Germline V gene sequence: CDR1 DFQATT, CDR2 SNEGSKA (reference sequence). V lost 3 bases, J lost 2 bases, and 10 bases lay in between. The DNA of the CDR3 is TGCAGTGCTAGGTCCCTGACAAACTATGGCTACACCTTC. This translates into CSARSLTNYGYTF.

The sample holds a few counts of this clonotype. This rearrangement joins TRBV7-2 to TRBJ2-7; D gene unclear. Trimming left V 2 bases short and J 2 bases short, with 13 bases between. Germline V gene data show CDR1 as SGHTA and CDR2 as FQGNSA. The CDR3 is made up of 15 amino acids. CDR3 loop: CASSLMWTDPYEQYF. The CDR3 DNA reads TGTGCCAGCAGCTTAATGTGGACGGATCCCTACGAGCAGTACTTC.

This clonotype was counted only a few times. The rearrangement uses TRBV21-1 and TRBJ2-3. TRBV21-1 is shown as a pseudogene. The CDR3 contains 15 residues. In DNA, the CDR3 is TGTGCCAGCAGCAAACCGGGTCGGACCACAGATACGCAGTATTTT. Translated, it gives CASSKPGRTTDTQYF.

The gene calls are TRBV13 and TRBJ2-5; the D gene could be TRBD1 or TRBD2 (5 bases each). The ends were cut back, 0 bases at V and 6 bases at J, with 14 bases in the middle. Germline CDR1 and CDR2: PRHDT and FYEKMQ (reference sequence). The CDR3 runs 15 residues. CDR3 coding DNA: TGTGCCAGCAGCTTAGGGGGGGTCGTCCTAAAGACCCAGTACTTC. It specifies CASSLGGVVLKTQYF.

This clonotype was seen more than once but under ten times. The CDR3 bases are TGTGCCATCTCGATGGAACTGACAGGGGTCTCCTACAATGAGCAGTTCTTC. This codes for CAISMELTGVSYNEQFF. V gene TRBV10-3 combines with J gene TRBJ2-1, with 8 positions matching TRBD1. Trimming removed 8 bases from V and 0 bases from J; junction bases left unmatched: 12. Germline loops: CDR1 ENHRY, CDR2 SYGVKD. This CDR3 comprises 17 residues.

This clonotype was counted only a few times. For the CDR3, the DNA is TGTGCCAGCAGCGTAGCGGAACAAGAGACCCAGTACTTC. This sequence encodes CASSVAEQETQYF. The V and J genes are TRBV6-1 and TRBJ2-5; a possible D gene is TRBD2 (6 bases). CDR3 length: 13 residues. Per the germline V gene, CDR1 is MNHNS and CDR2 is SASEGT. V shed 6 bases and J shed 2 bases, with 10 bases lying between them.

This clonotype came up many times. The chain joins TRBV7-3 to TRBJ1-5; unclear D gene. CDR1 and CDR2 from the germline V gene are SGHTA and FQGTGA. The CDR3 contains 21 residues. Trimming left V 1 base short and J 1 base short, with 26 bases between. The chain's CDR3 is CASSLNGESQPGELSNQPQHF. The CDR3 nucleotides are TGTGCCAGCAGCTTAAATGGCGAGTCACAACCAGGCGAATTAAGCAATCAGCCCCAGCATTTT.

This clonotype was recorded at least ten times. In nucleotides, the CDR3 is TGTGCCAGCAGCTTTCAGTCAGGGGACCATGAGCAGTTCTTC. Protein sequence: CASSFQSGDHEQFF. The gene calls are TRBV7-2 and TRBJ2-1; D is perhaps TRBD1 (6 bases). The CDR3 consists of 14 residues. From germline, CDR1 is SGHTA and CDR2 FQGNSA. Trimming took 3 bases from V and 8 from J, leaving 14 bases between them.

Note on this clonotype: The junction departs from the called germline gene at one end, perhaps through a read error. The V and J genes are TRBV6-2 or TRBV6-3 and TRBJ2-1; 9 positions agree with TRBD2. The CDR3 runs to 16 residues. Germline lookup yields CDR1 MNHEY and CDR2 SVGEGT. CDR3 in amino acids: CASSYSKGLAENEQLF. CDR3 DNA sequence: TGTGCCAGCAGTTACTCAAAGGGACTAGCCGAGAATGAGCAGCTCTTC.

The sample holds a few counts of this clonotype. The rearrangement joins TRBV6-2 or TRBV6-3 to TRBJ1-2; D not certain. Germline CDR1 is MNHEY and CDR2 is SVGEGT. The CDR3 runs 12 residues. V was clipped by 0 bases and J by 8 bases, with 7 bases between them. For the CDR3, the DNA is TGTGCCAGCAGTTACTCCATTAGCGGCTACACCTTC. Translation gives CASSYSISGYTF.

There are a few counts of this clonotype. V and J are TRBV27 and TRBJ1-1, with D tentatively TRBD1 (5 bases). The CDR3 runs to 13 residues. V shed 5 bases and J shed 4 bases, with 11 bases lying between them. Germline V gene sequence: CDR1 MNHEY, CDR2 SMNVEV (reference sequence). The CDR3 DNA sequence: TGTGCCAGCAGTATCGGGACTACCACTGAAGCTTTCTTT. Translation: CASSIGTTTEAFF.

This clonotype was seen many times. The chain has TRBV5-1 and TRBJ2-3; 11 bases fit TRBD2. This CDR3 region has 16 residues. V trimming: 3 bases; J trimming: 2 bases; junction bases outside the gene matches: 5. Germline V gene sequence: CDR1 SGHRS, CDR2 YFSETQ. CDR3 protein: CASSSLAGGLTDTQYF. DNA for the CDR3: TGCGCCAGCAGCTCGCTAGCGGGGGGACTCACAGATACGCAGTATTTT. The whole variable domain, filled in from reference TRBV5-1 and TRBJ2-3, reads KAGVTQTPRYLIKTRGQQVTLSCSPISGHRSVSWYQQTPGQGLQFLFEYFSETQRNKGNFPGRFSGRQFSNSRSEMNVSTLELGDSALYLCASSSLAGGLTDTQYFGPGTRLTVL.

This clonotype was seen ten or more times. The gene calls are TRBV5-5 and TRBJ2-2; D gene ambiguous. This CDR3 is 14 amino acids long. Germline values: CDR1 SGHKS, CDR2 YYEKEE (reference sequence). V was clipped by 4 bases and J by 1 base, with 8 bases between them. For the CDR3, the DNA is TGTGCCAGCAGCCTGGGAAGGAACACCGGGGAGCTGTTTTTT. This translates into CASSLGRNTGELFF.

The CDR3 nucleotides are TGCGCCAGCAGAACCCGCGGCACTGAAGCTTTCTTT. Protein sequence: CASRTRGTEAFF. This chain links TRBV5-1 with TRBJ1-1, with D uncertain. The germline V gene has CDR1 SGHRS and CDR2 YFSETQ. The V end lost 5 bases, the J end lost 4 bases, and 9 bases lay between the germline ends. The CDR3 loop spans 12 amino acids.

The chain couples TRBV15 to TRBJ1-1; possibly TRBD1 for D (6 bases). Germline-derived CDR1 and CDR2 are LNHNV and YYDKDF (reference sequence). The CDR3 totals 16 residues. V lost 3 bases, J lost 0 bases, and 14 bases lay in between. The CDR3 is CATSRRGGAVNTEAFF. The CDR3 bases are TGTGCCACCAGCAGGAGAGGGGGGGCCGTGAACACTGAAGCTTTCTTT.